A selection of T cell receptor beta chains follows, all from one sample in a study of OX40 agonist ivuxolimab in advanced cancers. Data came from immunoSEQ multiplex PCR; TCRdb stores just in-frame clones and leaves some out. The sample holds about 41,000 clones, more than 75% seen once. The material sequenced was CD4+ or CD8+ T cells sorted from blood, taken in a trial of the OX40 agonist ivuxolimab. The receptor set was obtained from an adult with an advanced solid tumor such as melanoma, head and neck, liver or kidney cancer. Both conserved end residues are part of each CDR3. Expanded clones get a size class; other rows say once, few or many, or leave the size out.

V: TRBV5-1
J: TRBJ2-2
size: .
CDR3: CASRQQGTNTGELFF

V: TRBV5-4
J: TRBJ2-5
size: .
CDR3: CASSLGPQETQYF

V: TRBV28
J: TRBJ2-4
size: .
CDR3: CASSFIGTGSSNIQYF

V: TRBV10-3
J: TRBJ1-2
size: .
CDR3: CAISDVGGLGGYTF

V: TRBV7-6
J: TRBJ2-5
size: .
CDR3: CASSLTPGKETQYF

V: TRBV7-9
J: TRBJ2-7
size: .
CDR3: CASSLDGIGSYEQYF

V: TRBV7-2
J: TRBJ1-1
size: .
CDR3: CASSTLNTEAFF

V: TRBV6-5
J: TRBJ2-5
size: .
CDR3: CASSYNTGYETQYF

V: TRBV14
J: TRBJ1-2
size: .
CDR3: CASSQVGKEIGDGYTF

V: TRBV6-1
J: TRBJ2-1
size: once
CDR3: CASTEPTGVNNEQFF

V: TRBV28
J: TRBJ1-3
size: once
CDR3: CASSLTGTGNTIYF

V: TRBV7-9
J: TRBJ2-7
size: .
CDR3: CASSTTSYSPYEQYF

V: TRBV5-4
J: TRBJ1-2
size: .
CDR3: CASSSPDQSMAGRNHGYTF

V: TRBV15
J: TRBJ1-5
size: .
CDR3: CATSRDGDLALGSSQHF

V: TRBV6-6
J: TRBJ2-7
size: .
CDR3: CASSYNGQGVYEQYF

V: TRBV21-1
J: TRBJ2-7
size: .
CDR3: CASSTAGIAGGPSSYEQYF

V: TRBV10-3
J: TRBJ2-7
size: .
CDR3: CAIRGTARSYEQYF

V: TRBV9
J: TRBJ2-5
size: .
CDR3: CASSPRLQETQYF

V: TRBV28
J: TRBJ1-5
size: .
CDR3: CASSDRGYQPQHF

V: TRBV28
J: TRBJ2-3
size: once
CDR3: CASSFVAGAPTPDTQYF

V: TRBV6-1
J: TRBJ2-2
size: .
CDR3: CASSEDGTKWHRGAVF

V: TRBV12-5
J: TRBJ2-3
size: .
CDR3: CASGLVGGRGTDTQYF

V: TRBV25-1
J: TRBJ2-6
size: .
CDR3: CASTPTGGRSGANVLTF

V: TRBV30
J: TRBJ1-1
size: .
CDR3: CACGRGGTEAFF

V: TRBV18
J: TRBJ2-7
size: .
CDR3: CASSRGRQTIYEQYF

V: TRBV7-9
J: TRBJ1-3
size: .
CDR3: CASSLSTGNTIYF

V: TRBV10-2
J: TRBJ1-2
size: .
CDR3: CASKDSGFYGYTF

V: TRBV5-1
J: TRBJ2-7
size: .
CDR3: CASSTGGFYEQYF

V: TRBV19
J: TRBJ1-5
size: .
CDR3: CASSIGRYSNQPQHF

V: TRBV19
J: TRBJ1-5
size: .
CDR3: CASSINTNQPQHF

V: TRBV5-1
J: TRBJ2-3
size: .
CDR3: CASSYARRGSSTDTQYF

V: TRBV7-2
J: TRBJ2-5
size: .
CDR3: CASSRSGVYQETQYF

V: TRBV19
J: TRBJ2-2
size: medium-sized
CDR3: CASSNLGGRGTGELFF

V: TRBV5-4
J: TRBJ1-1
size: few
CDR3: CASSSGQANTEAFF

V: TRBV2
J: TRBJ2-1
size: .
CDR3: CASRSGGGYNEQFF

V: TRBV28
J: TRBJ1-4
size: .
CDR3: CASSPSGPNEKLFF

V: TRBV19
J: TRBJ2-3
size: .
CDR3: CASAENTDTQYF

V: TRBV7-2
J: TRBJ2-7
size: .
CDR3: CASSLGQGDEQYF

V: TRBV7-9
J: TRBJ2-3
size: .
CDR3: CASSRQGSPDTQYF

V: TRBV28
J: TRBJ2-7
size: few
CDR3: CASTDWLAGREQYF

V: TRBV11-3
J: TRBJ2-7
size: .
CDR3: CASSLGQSGEQYF

V: TRBV5-6
J: TRBJ2-7
size: .
CDR3: CASSLFTTYEQYF

V: TRBV20-1
J: TRBJ2-7
size: .
CDR3: CSARSVYEQYF

V: TRBV19
J: TRBJ2-2
size: once
CDR3: CASSHRTGLGGSGELFF

V: TRBV10-3
J: TRBJ2-7
size: .
CDR3: CAITSGWEQYF

V: TRBV11-2
J: TRBJ1-3
size: .
CDR3: CASSLAGQTGNTIYF

V: TRBV5-1
J: TRBJ2-2
size: .
CDR3: CASGLRQNTGELFF

V: TRBV10-3
J: TRBJ2-1
size: .
CDR3: CAISESVGDRGEQFF

V: TRBV6-6
J: TRBJ2-7
size: few
CDR3: CASSYSPGREQYF

V: TRBV28
J: TRBJ2-1
size: .
CDR3: CASSRQVTYNEQFF

V: TRBV6-6
J: TRBJ1-2
size: .
CDR3: CASSIPYGYTF

V: TRBV18
J: TRBJ1-5
size: once
CDR3: CASSPQYSNQPQHF

V: TRBV6-1
J: TRBJ1-1
size: .
CDR3: CASSSPRRLTEAFF

V: TRBV28
J: TRBJ1-3
size: once
CDR3: CASSGHGYSGNTIYF